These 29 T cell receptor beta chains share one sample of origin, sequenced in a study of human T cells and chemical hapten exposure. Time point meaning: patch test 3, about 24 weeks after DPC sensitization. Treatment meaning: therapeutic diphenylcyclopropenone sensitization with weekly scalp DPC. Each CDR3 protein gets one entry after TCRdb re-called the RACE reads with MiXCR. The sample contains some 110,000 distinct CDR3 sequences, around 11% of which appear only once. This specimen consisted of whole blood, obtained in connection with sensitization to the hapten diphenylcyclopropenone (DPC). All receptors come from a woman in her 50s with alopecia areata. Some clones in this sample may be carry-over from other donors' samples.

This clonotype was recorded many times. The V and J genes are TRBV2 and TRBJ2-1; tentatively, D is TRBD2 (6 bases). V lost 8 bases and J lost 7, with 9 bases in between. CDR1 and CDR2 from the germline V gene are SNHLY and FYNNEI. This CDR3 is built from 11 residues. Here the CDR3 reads CASWAGNEQFF. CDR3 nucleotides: TGTGCCAGCTGGGCGGGGAATGAGCAGTTCTTC.

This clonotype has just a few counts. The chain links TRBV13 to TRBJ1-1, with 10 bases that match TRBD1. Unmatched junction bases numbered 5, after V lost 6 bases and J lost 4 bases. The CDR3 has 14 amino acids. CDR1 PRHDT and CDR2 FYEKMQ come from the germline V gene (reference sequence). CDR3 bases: TGTGCCAGCAGTCATGGACAGGGGGGCACTGAAGCTTTCTTT. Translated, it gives CASSHGQGGTEAFF.

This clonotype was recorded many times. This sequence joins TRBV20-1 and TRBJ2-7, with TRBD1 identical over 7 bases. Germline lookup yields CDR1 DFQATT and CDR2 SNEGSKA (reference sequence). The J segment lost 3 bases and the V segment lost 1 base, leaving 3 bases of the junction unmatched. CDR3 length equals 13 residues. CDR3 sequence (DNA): TGCAGTGCTAGAGCGTCAGGGGGCTACGAGCAGTACTTC. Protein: CSARASGGYEQYF.

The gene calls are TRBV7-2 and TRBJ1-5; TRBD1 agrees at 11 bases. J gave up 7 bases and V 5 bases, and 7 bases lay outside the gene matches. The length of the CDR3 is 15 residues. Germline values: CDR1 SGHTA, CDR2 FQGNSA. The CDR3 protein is CASSAGQGAWQPQHF. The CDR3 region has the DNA TGTGCCAGCAGCGCCGGACAGGGGGCTTGGCAGCCCCAGCATTTT. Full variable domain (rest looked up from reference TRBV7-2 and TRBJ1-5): GAGVSQSPSNKVTEKGKDVELRCDPISGHTALYWYRQSLGQGLEFLIYFQGNSAPDKSGLPSDRFSAERTGGSVSTLTIQRTQQEDSAVYLCASSAGQGAWQPQHFGDGTRLSIL.

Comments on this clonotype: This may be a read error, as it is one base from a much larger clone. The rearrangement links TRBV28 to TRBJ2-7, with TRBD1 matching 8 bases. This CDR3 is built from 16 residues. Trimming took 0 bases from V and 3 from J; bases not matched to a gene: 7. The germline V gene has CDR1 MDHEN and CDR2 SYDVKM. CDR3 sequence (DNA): TGTGCCAGCAGTTTATGGGGACAGGCTACCTTCTACGAGCAGTACTTC. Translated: CASSLWGQATFYEQYF.

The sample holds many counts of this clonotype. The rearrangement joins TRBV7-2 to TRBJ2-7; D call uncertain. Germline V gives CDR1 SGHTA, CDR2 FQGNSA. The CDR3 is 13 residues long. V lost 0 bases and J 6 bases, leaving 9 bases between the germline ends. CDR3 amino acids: CASSLAIVGEQYF. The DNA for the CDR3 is TGTGCCAGCAGCTTAGCCATAGTCGGCGAGCAGTACTTC.

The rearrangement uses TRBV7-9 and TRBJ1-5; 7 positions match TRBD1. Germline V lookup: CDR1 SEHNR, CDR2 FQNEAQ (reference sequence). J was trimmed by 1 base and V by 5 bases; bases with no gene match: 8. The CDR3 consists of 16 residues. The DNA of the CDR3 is TGTGCCAGCAGCCACATGGGGACAGAGAGCAATCAGCCCCAGCATTTT. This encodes CASSHMGTESNQPQHF.

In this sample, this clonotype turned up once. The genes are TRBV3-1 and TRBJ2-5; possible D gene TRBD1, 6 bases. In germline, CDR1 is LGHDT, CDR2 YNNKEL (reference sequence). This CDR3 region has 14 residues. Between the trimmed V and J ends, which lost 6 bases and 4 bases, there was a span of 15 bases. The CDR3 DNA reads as TGTGCCAGCAGTAGGGACATCAACGCAGAGACCCAGTACTTC. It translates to CASSRDINAETQYF.

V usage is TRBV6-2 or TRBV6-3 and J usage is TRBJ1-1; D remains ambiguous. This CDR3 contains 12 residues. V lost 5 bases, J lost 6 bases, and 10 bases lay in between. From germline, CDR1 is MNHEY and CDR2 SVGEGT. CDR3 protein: CASSHGRAEAFF. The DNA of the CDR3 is TGTGCCAGCAGTCACGGGAGGGCTGAAGCTTTCTTT.

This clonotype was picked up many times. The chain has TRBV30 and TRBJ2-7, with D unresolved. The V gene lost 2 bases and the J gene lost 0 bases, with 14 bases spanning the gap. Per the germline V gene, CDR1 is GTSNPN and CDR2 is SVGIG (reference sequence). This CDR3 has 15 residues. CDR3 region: CAWSTRQNPSYEQYF. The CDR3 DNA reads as TGTGCCTGGAGTACCCGCCAGAACCCCTCCTACGAGCAGTACTTC.

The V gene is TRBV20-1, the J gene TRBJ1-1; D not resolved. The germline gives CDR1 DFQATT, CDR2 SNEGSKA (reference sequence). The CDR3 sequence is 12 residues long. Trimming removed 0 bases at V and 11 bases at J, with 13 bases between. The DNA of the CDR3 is TGCAGTGCTAGAGATAATGAGGGTGGGGCTTTCTTT. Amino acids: CSARDNEGGAFF.

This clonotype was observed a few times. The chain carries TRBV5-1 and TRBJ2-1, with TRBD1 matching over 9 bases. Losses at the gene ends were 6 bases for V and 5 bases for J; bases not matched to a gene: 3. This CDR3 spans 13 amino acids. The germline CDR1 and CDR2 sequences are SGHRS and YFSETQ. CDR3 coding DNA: TGCGCCAGCAACCGGGACAGGGACAATGAGCAGTTCTTC. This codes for CASNRDRDNEQFF.

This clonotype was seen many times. CDR3 protein: CASSLDSSYNEQFF. The DNA of the CDR3 is TGTGCCAGCAGTTTGGACTCCTCCTACAATGAGCAGTTCTTC. This sequence joins TRBV28 and TRBJ2-1; D is perhaps TRBD2 (5 bases). The CDR3 loop spans 14 amino acids. V lost 3 bases to trimming and J lost 0 bases, with 6 bases between them. Per the germline V gene, CDR1 is MDHEN and CDR2 is SYDVKM.

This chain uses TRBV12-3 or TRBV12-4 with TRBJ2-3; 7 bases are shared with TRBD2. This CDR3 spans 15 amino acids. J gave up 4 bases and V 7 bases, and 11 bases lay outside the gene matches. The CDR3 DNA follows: TGTGCCAGCACCGAGCGGCGGGAGTTCGCAGATACGCAGTATTTT. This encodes CASTERREFADTQYF.

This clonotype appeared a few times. CDR3 DNA: TGTGCCAGCTGGGACTACTCCACAGATACGCAGTATTTT. Residues: CASWDYSTDTQYF. This chain joins TRBV6-5 and TRBJ2-3; 7 nucleotides match TRBD2. The CDR3 extends over 13 amino acids. Unmatched junction bases numbered 4, after V lost 8 bases and J lost 2 bases. CDR1 is MNHEY and CDR2 is SVGAGI in the germline V gene.

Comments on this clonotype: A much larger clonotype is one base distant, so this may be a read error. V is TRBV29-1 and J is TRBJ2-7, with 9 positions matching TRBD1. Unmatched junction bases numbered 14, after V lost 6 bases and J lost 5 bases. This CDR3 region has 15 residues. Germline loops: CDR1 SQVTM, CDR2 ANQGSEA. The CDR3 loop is CSVRAPDRGSDEQYF. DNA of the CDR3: TGCAGCGTCAGAGCCCCGGACAGGGGTTCCGACGAGCAGTACTTC.

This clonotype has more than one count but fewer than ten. CDR3 in amino acids: CASEQVGTGSNQPQHF. The CDR3 nucleotides are TGTGCCAGCGAACAAGTCGGGACAGGGTCCAATCAGCCCCAGCATTTT. The chain employs TRBV28 and TRBJ1-5; 9 bases are a match to TRBD1. The CDR3 sequence is 16 residues long. The V and J ends lost 8 bases and 3 bases, in that order; junction bases with no gene match: 11. Germline lookup yields CDR1 MDHEN and CDR2 SYDVKM.

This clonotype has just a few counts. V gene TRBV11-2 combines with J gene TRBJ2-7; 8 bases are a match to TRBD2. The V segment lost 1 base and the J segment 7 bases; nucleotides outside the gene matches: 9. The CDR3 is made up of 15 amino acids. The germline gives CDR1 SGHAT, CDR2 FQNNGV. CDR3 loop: CASSLGGAGAREQYF. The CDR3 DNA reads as TGTGCCAGCAGCTTAGGGGGAGCGGGAGCTCGGGAGCAGTACTTC.

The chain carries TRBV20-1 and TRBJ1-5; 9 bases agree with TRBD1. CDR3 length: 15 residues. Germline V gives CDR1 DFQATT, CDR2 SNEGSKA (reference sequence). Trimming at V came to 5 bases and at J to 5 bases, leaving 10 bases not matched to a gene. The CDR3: CSALHSGTGYQPQHF. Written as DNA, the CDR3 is TGCAGTGCTCTCCACTCCGGGACAGGGTATCAGCCCCAGCATTTT.

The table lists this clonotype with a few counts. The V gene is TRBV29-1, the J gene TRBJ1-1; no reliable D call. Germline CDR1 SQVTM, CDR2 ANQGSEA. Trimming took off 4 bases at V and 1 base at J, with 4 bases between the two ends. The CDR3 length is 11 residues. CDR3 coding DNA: TGCAGCGTTGTTGAGAACACTGAAGCTTTCTTT. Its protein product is CSVVENTEAFF.

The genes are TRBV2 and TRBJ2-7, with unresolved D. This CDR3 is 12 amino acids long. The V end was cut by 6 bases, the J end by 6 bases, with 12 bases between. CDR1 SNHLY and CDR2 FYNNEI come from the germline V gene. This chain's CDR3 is CASRRTVLEQYF. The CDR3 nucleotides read TGTGCCAGCAGAAGGACGGTCCTCGAGCAGTACTTC. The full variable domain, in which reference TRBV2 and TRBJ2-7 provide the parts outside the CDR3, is EPEVTQTPSHQVTQMGQEVILRCVPISNHLYFYWYRQILGQKVEFLVSFYNNEISEKSEIFDDQFSVERPDGSNFTLKIRSTKLEDSAMYFCASRRTVLEQYFGPGTRLTVT.

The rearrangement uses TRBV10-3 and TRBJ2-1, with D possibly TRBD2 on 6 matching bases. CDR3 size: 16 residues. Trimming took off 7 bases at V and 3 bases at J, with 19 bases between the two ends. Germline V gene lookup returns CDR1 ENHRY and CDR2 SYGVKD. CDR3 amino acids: CAIKRARSFLYNEQFF. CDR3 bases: TGTGCCATCAAGCGGGCCCGTAGTTTCCTCTACAATGAGCAGTTCTTC.

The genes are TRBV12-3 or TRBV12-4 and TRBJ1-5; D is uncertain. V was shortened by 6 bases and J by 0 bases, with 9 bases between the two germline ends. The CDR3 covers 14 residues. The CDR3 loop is CASREEASNQPQHF. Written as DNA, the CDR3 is TGTGCCAGCAGAGAGGAAGCTAGCAATCAGCCCCAGCATTTT.

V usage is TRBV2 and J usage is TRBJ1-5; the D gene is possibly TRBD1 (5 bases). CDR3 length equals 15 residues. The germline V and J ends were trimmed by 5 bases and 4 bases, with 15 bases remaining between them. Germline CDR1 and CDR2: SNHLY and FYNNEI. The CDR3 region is CASSWDPGGNQPQHF. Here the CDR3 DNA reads TGTGCCAGCAGTTGGGACCCCGGCGGGAATCAGCCCCAGCATTTT.

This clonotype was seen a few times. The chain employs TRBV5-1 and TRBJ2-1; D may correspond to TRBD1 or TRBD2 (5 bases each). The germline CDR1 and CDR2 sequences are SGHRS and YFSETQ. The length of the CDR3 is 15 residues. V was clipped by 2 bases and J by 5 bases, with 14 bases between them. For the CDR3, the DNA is TGCGCCAGCAGCTTTGCTGCCGGGGCGAACAATGAGCAGTTCTTC. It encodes CASSFAAGANNEQFF.

The CDR3 sequence: CASAMGLSYEQYF. In DNA, the CDR3 is TGTGCCAGCGCTATGGGACTGTCCTACGAGCAGTACTTC. J is TRBJ2-7 and V is TRBV28; a weak D match, TRBD2 (6 bases). The CDR3 has 13 amino acids. The ends were cut back, 8 bases at V and 1 base at J, with 12 bases in the middle. The germline V gene has CDR1 MDHEN and CDR2 SYDVKM.

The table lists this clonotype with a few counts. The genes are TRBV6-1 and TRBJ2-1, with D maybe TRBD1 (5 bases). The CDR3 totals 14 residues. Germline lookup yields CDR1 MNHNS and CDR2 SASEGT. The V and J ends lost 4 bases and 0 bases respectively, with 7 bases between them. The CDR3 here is CASSVRGSYNEQFF. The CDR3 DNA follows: TGTGCCAGCAGTGTTAGGGGCTCCTACAATGAGCAGTTCTTC.

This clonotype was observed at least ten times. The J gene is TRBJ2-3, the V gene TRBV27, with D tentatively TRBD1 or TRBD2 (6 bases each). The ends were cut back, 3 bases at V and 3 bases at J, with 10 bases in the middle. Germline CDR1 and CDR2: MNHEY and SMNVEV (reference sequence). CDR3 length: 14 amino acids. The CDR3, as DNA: TGTGCCAGCAGTTTTGGGGGGCCGACAGATACGCAGTATTTT. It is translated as CASSFGGPTDTQYF.

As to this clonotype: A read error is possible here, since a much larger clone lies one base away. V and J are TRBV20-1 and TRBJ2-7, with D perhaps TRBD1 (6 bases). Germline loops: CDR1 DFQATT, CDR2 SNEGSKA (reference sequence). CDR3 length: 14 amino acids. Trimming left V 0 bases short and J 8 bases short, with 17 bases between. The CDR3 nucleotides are TGCAGTGCTAGAGATCAACAGGGAGTCGTCAAGCAGTACTTC. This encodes CSARDQQGVVKQYF.